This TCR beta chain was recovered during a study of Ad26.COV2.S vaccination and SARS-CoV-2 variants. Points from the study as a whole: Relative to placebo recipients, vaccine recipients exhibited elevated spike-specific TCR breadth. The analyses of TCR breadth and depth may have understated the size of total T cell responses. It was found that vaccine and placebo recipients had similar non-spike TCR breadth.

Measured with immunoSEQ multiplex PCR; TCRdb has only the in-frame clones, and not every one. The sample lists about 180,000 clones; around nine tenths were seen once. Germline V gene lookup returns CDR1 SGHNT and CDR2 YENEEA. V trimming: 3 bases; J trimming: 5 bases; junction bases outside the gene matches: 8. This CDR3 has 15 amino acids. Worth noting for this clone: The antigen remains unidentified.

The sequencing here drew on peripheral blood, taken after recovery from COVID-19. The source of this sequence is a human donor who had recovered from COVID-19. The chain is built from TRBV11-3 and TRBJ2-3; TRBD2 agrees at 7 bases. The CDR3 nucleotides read TGTGCCAGCAGCTTTGGGGGGGAATCGGTAGATACGCAGTATTTT. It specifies CASSFGGESVDTQYF.